The 15 T cell receptor beta chains below were found in one sample sequenced in a study of CD8 T cell repertoires and HIV-1 epitope variants. No antigen has been assigned to these receptors. Assay: immunoSEQ multiplex PCR; the TCRdb copy retains only in-frame clones and omits some. The sample yields roughly 5,300 clones, around two thirds seen once. Material: cultured CD8+ T cells derived from PBMCs. The receptors come from a male donor with HIV.

The chain is built from TRBV19 and TRBJ2-2, with TRBD1 identical over 10 bases. The ends lost 1 base at V and 4 bases at J; junction bases unmatched: 0. CDR3 length equals 15 residues. Germline CDR1 is LNHDA and CDR2 is SQIVND (reference sequence). The CDR3: CASSIGTGGTGELFF. CDR3 nucleotide sequence: TGTGCCAGTAGTATAGGGACAGGGGGCACCGGGGAGCTGTTTTTT.

This sequence joins TRBV6-4 and TRBJ2-1, with 10 bases identical to TRBD2. In germline, CDR1 is MRHNA, CDR2 SNTAGT. J lost 6 bases, V lost 3 bases, and 2 bases had no gene match. The CDR3 is 14 amino acids. The CDR3 protein is CASSEAGGPNEQFF. In DNA, the CDR3 is TGTGCCAGCAGTGAAGCGGGGGGGCCCAATGAGCAGTTCTTC.

The rearrangement joins TRBV15 to TRBJ1-1; unclear D gene. The ends were cut back, 0 bases at V and 0 bases at J, with 11 bases in the middle. Germline V gene sequence: CDR1 LNHNV, CDR2 YYDKDF (reference sequence). There are 16 residues in the CDR3. The CDR3 loop is CATSRDSLLMNTEAFF. CDR3 nucleotide sequence: TGTGCCACCAGCAGAGATTCACTCCTCATGAACACTGAAGCTTTCTTT.

The V gene is TRBV28, the J gene TRBJ1-2, with a weak D call TRBD1 (5 bases). CDR3 length equals 14 residues. Germline CDR1 reads MDHEN; CDR2 reads SYDVKM. The V end lost 5 bases, the J end lost 6 bases, and 16 bases lay between the germline ends. The CDR3 DNA is TGTGCCAGCAGTCCCTTCTCCAGGGAGCATGGCTACACCTTC. Protein sequence: CASSPFSREHGYTF.

The chain joins TRBV19 to TRBJ1-2, with 7 nucleotides matching TRBD1. The trim removed 10 bases at V and 2 bases at J, leaving 7 bases unmatched. Looked up from germline, CDR1 is LNHDA and CDR2 is SQIVND (reference sequence). CDR3 length: 13 residues. The CDR3 protein is CATIATGNYGYTF. DNA for the CDR3: TGTGCCACCATCGCGACAGGGAACTATGGCTACACCTTC.

The gene calls are TRBV30 and TRBJ1-2, with TRBD1 matching over 7 bases. Trimming took 2 bases from V and 4 from J; bases not matched to a gene: 7. This CDR3 region has 14 residues. Germline values: CDR1 GTSNPN, CDR2 SVGIG (reference sequence). CDR3: CAWSPSDRAYGYTF. DNA for the CDR3: TGTGCCTGGAGTCCCTCCGACAGGGCCTATGGCTACACCTTC.

The chain combines TRBV7-2 with TRBJ2-7; D may be TRBD2 (6 bases). Germline V gene data show CDR1 as SGHTA and CDR2 as FQGNSA. V lost 5 bases, J lost 2 bases, and 13 bases lay in between. The CDR3 is 14 amino acids. For the CDR3, the DNA is TGTGCCAGCAGCCCGGGACTGGGAACCTACGAGCAGTACTTC. It yields the protein CASSPGLGTYEQYF.

The chain has TRBV11-2 and TRBJ2-5, with 11 bases that match TRBD1. V shed 2 bases, J shed 5 bases, and the junction held 7 bases outside the gene matches. Germline loops: CDR1 SGHAT, CDR2 FQNNGV. The CDR3 spans 16 residues. As DNA, the CDR3 is TGTGCCAGCAGCTTAACGGGACAGGGGGTTCTGGAGACCCAGTACTTC. Its protein is CASSLTGQGVLETQYF. The full variable domain, rest sourced from reference TRBV11-2 and TRBJ2-5, is EAGVAQSPRYKIIEKRQSVAFWCNPISGHATLYWYQQILGQGPKLLIQFQNNGVVDDSQLPKDRFSAERLKGVDSTLKIQPAKLEDSAVYLCASSLTGQGVLETQYFGPGTRLLVL.

This chain links TRBV11-2 with TRBJ2-7; perhaps D is TRBD1 or TRBD2 (5 bases each). The germline CDR1 and CDR2 sequences are SGHAT and FQNNGV. V lost 5 bases, J lost 4 bases, and 12 bases lay in between. This CDR3 comprises 13 residues. CDR3 residues: CASSPPGAYEQYF. The CDR3 DNA follows: TGTGCCAGCAGCCCCCCCGGGGCTTACGAGCAGTACTTC.

J is TRBJ2-7 and V is TRBV9; D perhaps matches TRBD2 (5 bases). Trimming took 3 bases from V and 3 from J, leaving 16 bases between them. There are 15 residues in the CDR3. Per germline, CDR1 SGDLS and CDR2 YYNGEE. CDR3 protein: CASSDDYLGNYEQYF. CDR3 in DNA: TGTGCCAGCAGCGACGACTACCTTGGGAACTACGAGCAGTACTTC.

The V gene is TRBV2, the J gene TRBJ2-7; maybe TRBD1 (5 bases). Looked up from germline, CDR1 is SNHLY and CDR2 is FYNNEI. V lost 2 bases and J lost 6, with 14 bases in between. CDR3 length: 14 residues. CDR3 DNA sequence: TGTGCCAGCAGTGAATACAAGGGGCTAGGCGAGCAGTACTTC. Amino acids: CASSEYKGLGEQYF.

The chain uses TRBV19 and TRBJ1-1; TRBD1 might be the D (6 bases). Deletions cut 1 base from V and 7 bases from J, with 19 bases between. The CDR3 is made up of 16 amino acids. The germline V gene has CDR1 LNHDA and CDR2 SQIVND (reference sequence). In nucleotides, the CDR3 is TGTGCCAGTAGTATAGGCCGGGACCCGGGCAGGGGTGAAGCTTTCTTT. It specifies CASSIGRDPGRGEAFF.

This clone was seen once. The gene calls are TRBV27 and TRBJ2-2; 13 bases align to TRBD2. Germline CDR1 and CDR2: MNHEY and SMNVEV (reference sequence). This CDR3 region has 17 residues. V trimming: 1 base; J trimming: 6 bases; junction bases outside the gene matches: 5. CDR3 sequence (DNA): TGTGCCAGCAGTTTATGGGGACTAGCGGGGAAATCCGGGGAGCTGTTTTTT. Translation: CASSLWGLAGKSGELFF.

This clone appeared once. This rearrangement joins TRBV5-8 to TRBJ1-4; possibly TRBD1 for D (5 bases). The CDR3 is 15 residues long. The germline V and J ends were trimmed by 5 bases and 4 bases, with 15 bases remaining between them. CDR1 and CDR2 (germline): SGHTS, YDEGEE. CDR3 in DNA: TGTGCCAGCAGTACAGTCGGACAAATTAATGAAAAACTGTTTTTT. This translates into CASSTVGQINEKLFF.

The chain joins TRBV9 to TRBJ2-7; 8 nucleotides agree with TRBD2. V lost 3 bases to trimming and J lost 2 bases; unmatched junction nucleotides: 7. The CDR3 runs 15 residues. The germline V gene encodes CDR1 SGDLS and CDR2 YYNGEE. The CDR3 nucleotides read TGTGCCAGCAGCGCCTCCGGGGGGGAAACCTACGAGCAGTACTTC. Its translation is CASSASGGETYEQYF. Looking up the rest from reference TRBV9 and TRBJ2-7 gives the full variable domain: DSGVTQTPKHLITATGQRVTLRCSPRSGDLSVYWYQQSLDQGLQFLIQYYNGEERAKGNILERFSAQQFPDLHSELNLSSLELGDSALYFCASSASGGETYEQYFGPGTRLTVT.